This is a list of T cell receptor beta chains from one sample in a study of T-cell reconstitution after alpha-beta-depleted transplantation in children. Via MiXCR, TCRdb re-called the PCR reads, giving one row per CDR3 protein. Here the sample spans approximately 240,000 distinct CDR3 sequences, 8% to 9.5% being singletons. The sample here was PBMCs from the stem cell graft donor, taken from the stem cell graft. Receptors were obtained from a human donor who donated a stem cell graft to a child with acute lymphoblastic leukemia. The CDR3 runs from the conserved cysteine through the conserved F or W. The D gene is left open where the match is weak. Some rows mark clone size as missing; the rest say once, few, many or name a class of expanded clone.

j_call clone_size d_call v_call cdr3_aa cdr3_nt
TRBJ2-5 many NA TRBV10-1 CASSTSAGGRKETQYF TGCGCCAGCAGTACGAGCGCCGGGGGTCGCAAAGAGACCCAGTACTTC
TRBJ2-1 NA TRBD1 TRBV12-3/TRBV12-4 CASSLGDSESF TGTGCCAGCAGTTTGGGGGACAGTGAGTCCTTC
TRBJ1-1 NA TRBD1 TRBV27 CASSLSGQGWLNTEAFF TGTGCCAGCAGTTTATCGGGACAGGGGTGGTTGAACACTGAAGCTTTCTTT
TRBJ2-1 few TRBD2 TRBV10-3 CATTERGPYNEQFF TGTGCCACTACTGAGCGGGGGCCCTACAATGAGCAGTTCTTC
TRBJ2-2 few NA TRBV4-2 CASSQDHATLAYPGELFF TGTGCCAGCAGCCAAGATCACGCTACCTTGGCCTACCCCGGGGAGCTGTTTTTT
TRBJ2-2 many NA TRBV5-5 CASTLLTLNTGELFF TGTGCCAGCACCCTCTTGACACTGAACACCGGGGAGCTGTTTTTT
TRBJ1-2 many NA TRBV12-3/TRBV12-4 CASSPSTGYAYGYTF TGTGCCAGCAGTCCCTCTACAGGGTATGCCTATGGCTACACCTTC
TRBJ2-5 NA NA TRBV20-1 CSASGPAGTETQYF TGCAGTGCCAGTGGGCCAGCAGGGACAGAGACCCAGTACTTC
TRBJ1-1 NA NA TRBV29-1 CSITAIQNTEAFF TGCAGCATAACAGCTATCCAAAACACTGAAGCTTTCTTT
TRBJ1-6 few NA TRBV7-9 CATDSTGRYNSPLHF TGTGCCACCGACAGTACCGGACGCTATAATTCACCCCTCCACTTT
TRBJ1-1 NA NA TRBV20-1 CSVMISGRENTEAFF TGCAGTGTTATGATCTCCGGGAGGGAGAACACTGAAGCTTTCTTT
TRBJ2-3 NA TRBD2 TRBV20-1 CSASRLAGGQPTSDTQYF TGCAGTGCAAGCCGCCTAGCGGGGGGGCAACCAACTTCAGATACGCAGTATTTT
TRBJ1-1 NA NA TRBV6-5 CASSYRQSTEAFF TGTGCCAGCAGTTACCGACAGTCCACTGAAGCTTTCTTT
TRBJ2-1 many NA TRBV12-3/TRBV12-4 CASSFPPGVDEQFF TGTGCCAGCAGTTTTCCCCCGGGGGTAGATGAGCAGTTCTTC
TRBJ1-1 many TRBD1 TRBV20-1 CSADRTGMNTEAFF TGCAGTGCTGACCGGACAGGAATGAACACTGAAGCTTTCTTT
TRBJ2-7 NA NA TRBV15 CATSRDPGSSSVQYF TGTGCCACCAGCAGAGATCCCGGATCGAGTAGTGTGCAGTACTTC
TRBJ2-7 NA TRBD1 TRBV6-2/TRBV6-3 CASSQSTTGREQYF TGTGCCAGCAGTCAATCAACGACAGGGCGCGAGCAGTACTTC
TRBJ2-1 many NA TRBV10-2 CASRNSVRGKNEQFF TGCGCCAGCAGGAACTCTGTCAGGGGCAAGAATGAGCAGTTCTTC
TRBJ2-1 many NA TRBV6-2/TRBV6-3 CASSDGHEFF TGTGCCAGCAGTGATGGACACGAGTTCTTC
TRBJ1-1 NA NA TRBV5-1 CASSLEVSLRNTEAFF TGCGCCAGCAGCTTGGAAGTCAGCTTAAGAAACACTGAAGCTTTCTTT
TRBJ2-2 few NA TRBV4-2 CASSQGQNTGELFF TGTGCCAGCAGCCAGGGACAGAACACCGGGGAGCTGTTTTTT
TRBJ1-1 many TRBD1 TRBV19 CASGTEMNTEAFF TGTGCCAGTGGGACAGAAATGAACACTGAAGCTTTCTTT
TRBJ2-7 few NA TRBV12-3/TRBV12-4 CASSLNTATYEQYF TGTGCCAGCAGTTTGAACACGGCGACCTACGAGCAGTACTTC
TRBJ2-7 few NA TRBV28 CASSFPTQTFGVAYEQYF TGTGCCAGCAGTTTCCCCACCCAGACGTTTGGAGTCGCCTACGAGCAGTACTTC
TRBJ2-5 many NA TRBV11-2 CASSFNARRETQYF TGTGCCAGCAGCTTTAATGCCCGGAGAGAGACCCAGTACTTC
TRBJ1-2 NA NA TRBV20-1 CSALERGQGYGYTF TGCAGTGCCCTAGAGAGGGGCCAGGGTTATGGCTACACCTTC
TRBJ1-1 NA TRBD1 TRBV5-6 CASSFRTGGFVNTEAFF TGTGCCAGCAGCTTCAGGACAGGGGGTTTCGTGAACACTGAAGCTTTCTTT
TRBJ1-6 many NA TRBV7-8 CASSREGVRANSPLHF TGTGCCAGCAGCCGGGAAGGGGTTCGAGCAAATTCACCCCTCCACTTT
TRBJ2-2 NA NA TRBV15 CATSKNDMNTGELFF TGTGCCACCAGCAAAAATGACATGAACACCGGGGAGCTGTTTTTT
TRBJ1-1 NA NA TRBV7-8 CASSPPRGVSTEAFF TGTGCCAGCAGCCCCCCAAGAGGGGTTTCCACTGAAGCTTTCTTT
TRBJ2-5 NA TRBD2 TRBV12-3/TRBV12-4 CASSLPGLAGGKRETQYF TGTGCCAGCAGTTTGCCGGGACTAGCGGGGGGGAAGCGGGAGACCCAGTACTTC
TRBJ2-4 few TRBD2 TRBV11-1 CASSSDLGTSGNKNIQYF TGTGCCAGCAGCTCAGACCTGGGGACTAGCGGTAACAAAAACATTCAGTACTTC
TRBJ2-1 few NA TRBV4-1 CASSQGSRGSSYNEQFF TGCGCCAGCAGCCAAGGGTCCCGGGGTAGCTCCTACAATGAGCAGTTCTTC
TRBJ1-2 NA NA TRBV7-2 CASSLLPSSGGYTF TGTGCCAGCAGCTTGCTACCATCGAGTGGTGGCTACACCTTC
TRBJ2-1 few NA TRBV3-1 CASSQVRRYNEQFF TGTGCCAGCAGCCAAGTCCGTCGCTACAATGAGCAGTTCTTC
TRBJ2-7 NA NA TRBV4-2 CASSQDTSYEQYF TGTGCCAGCAGCCAGGACACTTCCTACGAGCAGTACTTC